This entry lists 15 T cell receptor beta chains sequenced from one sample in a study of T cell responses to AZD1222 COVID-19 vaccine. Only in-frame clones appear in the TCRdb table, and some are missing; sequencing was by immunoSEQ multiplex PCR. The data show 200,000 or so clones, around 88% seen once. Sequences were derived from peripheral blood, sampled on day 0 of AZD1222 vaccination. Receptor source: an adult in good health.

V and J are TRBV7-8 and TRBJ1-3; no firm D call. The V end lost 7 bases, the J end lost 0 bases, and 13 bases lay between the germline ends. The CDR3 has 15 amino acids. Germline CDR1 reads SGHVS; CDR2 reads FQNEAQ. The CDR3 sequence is CASTVIINSGNTIYF. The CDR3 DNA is TGTGCCAGCACCGTGATAATCAACTCTGGAAACACCATATATTTT. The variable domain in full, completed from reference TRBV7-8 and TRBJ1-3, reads GAGVSQSPRYKVAKRGQDVALRCDPISGHVSLFWYQQALGQGPEFLTYFQNEAQLDKSGLPSDRFFAERPEGSVSTLKIQRTQQEDSAVYLCASTVIINSGNTIYFGEGSWLTVV.

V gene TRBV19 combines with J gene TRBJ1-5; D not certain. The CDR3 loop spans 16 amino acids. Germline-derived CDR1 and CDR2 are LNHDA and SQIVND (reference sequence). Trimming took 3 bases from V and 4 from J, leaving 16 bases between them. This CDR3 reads CASSMAWRAPNQPQHF. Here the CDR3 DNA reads TGTGCCAGTAGTATGGCGTGGAGGGCGCCAAATCAGCCCCAGCATTTT.

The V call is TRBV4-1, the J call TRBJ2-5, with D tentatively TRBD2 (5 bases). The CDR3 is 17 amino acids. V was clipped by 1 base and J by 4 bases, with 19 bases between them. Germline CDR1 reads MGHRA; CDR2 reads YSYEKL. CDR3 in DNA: TGCGCCAGCAGCCAAGGGGAACATGCGGGCAGCGTAGAGACCCAGTACTTC. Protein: CASSQGEHAGSVETQYF.

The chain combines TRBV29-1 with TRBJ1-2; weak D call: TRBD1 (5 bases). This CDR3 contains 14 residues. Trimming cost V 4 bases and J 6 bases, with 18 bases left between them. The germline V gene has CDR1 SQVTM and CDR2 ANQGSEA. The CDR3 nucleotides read TGCAGCGTTGGGCTTACGGGACGGAGAGATGGCTACACCTTC. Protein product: CSVGLTGRRDGYTF.

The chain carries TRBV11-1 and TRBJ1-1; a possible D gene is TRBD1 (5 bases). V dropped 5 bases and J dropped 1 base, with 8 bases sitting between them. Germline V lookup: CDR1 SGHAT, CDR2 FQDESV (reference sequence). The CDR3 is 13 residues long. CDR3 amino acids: CASSEGPNTEAFF. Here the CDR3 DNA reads TGTGCCAGCAGCGAGGGGCCGAACACTGAAGCTTTCTTT.

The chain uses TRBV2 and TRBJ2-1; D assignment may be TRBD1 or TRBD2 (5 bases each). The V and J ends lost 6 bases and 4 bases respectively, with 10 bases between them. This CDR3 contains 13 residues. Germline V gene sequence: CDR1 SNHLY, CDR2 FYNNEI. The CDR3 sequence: CASRPGTYNEQFF. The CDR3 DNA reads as TGTGCCAGCAGACCCGGGACGTACAATGAGCAGTTCTTC.

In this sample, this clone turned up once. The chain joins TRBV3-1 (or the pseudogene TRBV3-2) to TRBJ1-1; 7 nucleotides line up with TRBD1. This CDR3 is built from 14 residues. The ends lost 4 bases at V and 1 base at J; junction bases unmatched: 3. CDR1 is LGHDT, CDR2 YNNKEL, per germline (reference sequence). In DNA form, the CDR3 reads TGTGCCAGCAGCCCCCGACAGGGGAACACTGAAGCTTTCTTT. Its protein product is CASSPRQGNTEAFF.

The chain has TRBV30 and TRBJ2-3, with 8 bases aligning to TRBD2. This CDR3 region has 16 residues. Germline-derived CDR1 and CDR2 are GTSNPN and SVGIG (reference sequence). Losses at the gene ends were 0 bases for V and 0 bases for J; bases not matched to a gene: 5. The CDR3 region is CAWSVLAGGSTDTQYF. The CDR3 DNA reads TGTGCCTGGAGTGTACTGGCGGGGGGAAGCACAGATACGCAGTATTTT.

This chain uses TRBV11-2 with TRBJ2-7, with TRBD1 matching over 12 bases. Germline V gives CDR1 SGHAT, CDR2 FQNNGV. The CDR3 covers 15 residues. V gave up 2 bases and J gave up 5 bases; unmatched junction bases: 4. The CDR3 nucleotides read TGTGCCAGCAGCTTATTGGGGACAGGGGGCCACGAGCAGTACTTC. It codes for CASSLLGTGGHEQYF.

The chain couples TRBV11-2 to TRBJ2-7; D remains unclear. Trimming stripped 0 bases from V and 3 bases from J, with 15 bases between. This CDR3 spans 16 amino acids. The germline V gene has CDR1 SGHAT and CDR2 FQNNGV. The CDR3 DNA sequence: TGTGCCAGCAGCTTAGATCCTGGTTCCAGCAGCTACGAGCAGTACTTC. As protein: CASSLDPGSSSYEQYF.

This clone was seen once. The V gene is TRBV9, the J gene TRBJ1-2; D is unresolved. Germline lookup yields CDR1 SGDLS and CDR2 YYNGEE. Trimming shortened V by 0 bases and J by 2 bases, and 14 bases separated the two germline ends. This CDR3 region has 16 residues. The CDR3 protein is CASSVGADARNYGYTF. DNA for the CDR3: TGTGCCAGCAGCGTAGGAGCGGACGCACGGAACTATGGCTACACCTTC.

CDR3 amino acids: CSATVRGNEQFF. The CDR3 DNA follows: TGCAGCGCCACCGTTAGGGGCAATGAGCAGTTCTTC. V gene TRBV29-1 combines with J gene TRBJ2-1; a weak D match, TRBD1 (5 bases). Germline V gives CDR1 SQVTM, CDR2 ANQGSEA. This CDR3 spans 12 amino acids. Trimming left V 7 bases short and J 6 bases short, with 13 bases between.

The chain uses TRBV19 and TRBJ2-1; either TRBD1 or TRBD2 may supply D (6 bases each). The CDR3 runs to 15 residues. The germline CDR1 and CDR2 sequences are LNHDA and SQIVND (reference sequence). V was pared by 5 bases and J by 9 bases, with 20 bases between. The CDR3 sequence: CASSGKWGADSEQFF. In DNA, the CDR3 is TGTGCCAGTAGTGGCAAATGGGGGGCGGACAGTGAGCAGTTCTTC.

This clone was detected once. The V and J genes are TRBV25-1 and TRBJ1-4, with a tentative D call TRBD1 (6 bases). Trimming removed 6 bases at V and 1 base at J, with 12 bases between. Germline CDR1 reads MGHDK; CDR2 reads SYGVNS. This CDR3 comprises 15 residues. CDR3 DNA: TGTGCCAGCAGCAGGGGTAGGGGAACTAATGAAAAACTGTTTTTT. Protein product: CASSRGRGTNEKLFF. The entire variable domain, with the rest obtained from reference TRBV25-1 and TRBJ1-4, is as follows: EADIYQTPRYLVIGTGKKITLECSQTMGHDKMYWYQQDPGMELHLIHYSYGVNSTEKGDLSSESTVSRIRTEHFPLTLESARPSHTSQYLCASSRGRGTNEKLFFGSGTQLSVL.

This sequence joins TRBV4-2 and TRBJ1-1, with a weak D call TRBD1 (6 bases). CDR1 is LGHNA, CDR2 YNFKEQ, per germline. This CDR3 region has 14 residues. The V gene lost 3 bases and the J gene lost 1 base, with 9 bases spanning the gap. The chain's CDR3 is CASSQGHTNTEAFF. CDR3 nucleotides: TGTGCCAGCAGCCAGGGACACACGAACACTGAAGCTTTCTTT.